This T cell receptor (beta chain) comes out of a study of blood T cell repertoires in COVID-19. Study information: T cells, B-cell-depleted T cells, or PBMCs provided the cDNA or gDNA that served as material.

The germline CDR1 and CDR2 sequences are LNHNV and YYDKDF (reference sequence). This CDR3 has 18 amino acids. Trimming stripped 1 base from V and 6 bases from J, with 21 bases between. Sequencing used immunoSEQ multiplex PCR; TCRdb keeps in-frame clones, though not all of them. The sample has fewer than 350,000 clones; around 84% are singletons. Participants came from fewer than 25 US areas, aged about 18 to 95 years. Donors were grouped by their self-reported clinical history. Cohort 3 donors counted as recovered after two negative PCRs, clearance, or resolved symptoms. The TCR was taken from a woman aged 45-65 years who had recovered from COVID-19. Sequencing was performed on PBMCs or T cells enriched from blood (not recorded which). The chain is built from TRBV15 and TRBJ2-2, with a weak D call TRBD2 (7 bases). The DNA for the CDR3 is TGTGCCACCAGCAGAGTGAGGGGCGCGGGGGCTGGCGCCGGGGAGCTGTTTTTT. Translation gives CATSRVRGAGAGAGELFF.